The 17 T cell receptor beta chains given below trace back to one sample, sequenced in a study of blood T cell repertoires in COVID-19. Some clones are missing from TCRdb's copy, which holds only in-frame ones; the method was immunoSEQ multiplex PCR. The profile shows around 200,000 clones, roughly 80% of them singletons. The sequencing sample was made of peripheral blood. The source is a human donor in a cohort sampled during active COVID-19.

The chain recombines TRBV28 with TRBJ2-5; 7 bases map to TRBD2. CDR3 length equals 13 residues. Losses at the gene ends were 8 bases for V and 4 bases for J; bases not matched to a gene: 7. Germline CDR1 is MDHEN and CDR2 is SYDVKM. CDR3 residues: CASRDYTPETQYF. The CDR3 DNA is TGTGCCAGCCGGGACTATACTCCAGAGACCCAGTACTTC.

V gene TRBV6-6 combines with J gene TRBJ2-7; D might be TRBD1 (6 bases). The germline V gene has CDR1 MNHNY and CDR2 SVGAGI (reference sequence). Trimming stripped 2 bases from V and 7 bases from J, with 9 bases between. The CDR3 loop spans 12 amino acids. The CDR3 sequence is CASSYPGEEQYF. CDR3 in DNA: TGTGCCAGCAGTTACCCAGGGGAAGAGCAGTACTTC.

The J gene is TRBJ2-7, the V gene TRBV10-3; 9 nucleotides match TRBD1. CDR1 ENHRY and CDR2 SYGVKD come from the germline V gene. The CDR3 consists of 14 residues. Trimming at V came to 6 bases and at J to 1 base, leaving 4 bases not matched to a gene. CDR3 in DNA: TGTGCCATCAGCTCGGGACAGGGTTCCTACGAGCAGTACTTC. Encoded protein: CAISSGQGSYEQYF.

DNA of the CDR3: TGTGCCAGCTCACCTTTTCCGGGGGAAGAGACCCAGTACTTC. Its translation: CASSPFPGEETQYF. The chain employs TRBV18 and TRBJ2-5, with TRBD2 as a possible D gene (6 bases). The CDR3 is 14 amino acids. Germline V gene sequence: CDR1 KGHSH, CDR2 LQKENI. With 3 bases removed from V and 3 bases from J, the gap between germline ends came to 11 bases. Full variable domain (remainder filled in from reference TRBV18 and TRBJ2-5): NAGVMQNPRHLVRRRGQEARLRCSPMKGHSHVYWYRQLPEEGLKFMVYLQKENIIDESGMPKERFSAEFPKEGPSILRIQQVVRGDSAAYFCASSPFPGEETQYFGPGTRLLVL.

This chain uses TRBV7-2 with TRBJ1-2; a possible D gene is TRBD1 (5 bases). The CDR3 contains 14 residues. Trimming left V 5 bases short and J 3 bases short, with 13 bases between. Germline values: CDR1 SGHTA, CDR2 FQGNSA. CDR3 nucleotide sequence: TGTGCCAGCAGCCAAAGTTCAGGGCACTATGGCTACACCTTC. Translation: CASSQSSGHYGYTF.

This chain links TRBV5-6 with TRBJ1-6; TRBD1 aligns across 9 bases. The V gene end was trimmed by 4 bases and the J gene end by 5 bases; junction bases not matched to a gene: 7. The CDR3 loop spans 16 amino acids. The germline gives CDR1 SGHDT, CDR2 YYEEEE. CDR3 nucleotide sequence: TGTGCCAGCAGCGGCCGGGACAGGGTCCATAATTCACCCCTCCACTTT. This sequence encodes CASSGRDRVHNSPLHF.

The rearrangement uses TRBV15 and TRBJ2-6; 7 nucleotides line up with TRBD1. This CDR3 has 21 amino acids. Trimming took 1 base from V and 0 from J; bases not matched to a gene: 15. CDR1 is LNHNV, CDR2 YYDKDF, per germline (reference sequence). The CDR3 sequence: CATSRVSITGAFRSGANVLTF. CDR3 in DNA: TGTGCCACCAGCAGAGTTAGTATTACAGGGGCCTTTCGCTCTGGGGCCAACGTCCTGACTTTC.

V is TRBV5-3 and J is TRBJ2-7; D is perhaps TRBD1 (5 bases). TRBV5-3 is flagged as an ORF with uncertain function. V was trimmed by 5 bases and J by 0 bases, leaving 15 bases between them. CDR3 length equals 15 residues. The DNA of the CDR3 is TGTGCCAGAAGGTTTAAAACAGGTCACTCCTACGAGCAGTACTTC. Translating it yields CARRFKTGHSYEQYF.

V and J are TRBV13 and TRBJ2-7; 7 bases map to TRBD2. The trim removed 5 bases at V and 3 bases at J, leaving 10 bases unmatched. The CDR3 totals 15 residues. Looked up from germline, CDR1 is PRHDT and CDR2 is FYEKMQ (reference sequence). CDR3 sequence (DNA): TGTGCCAGCAGCCGGGGGGACCGGGGAAGCTACGAGCAGTACTTC. Protein sequence: CASSRGDRGSYEQYF.

The CDR3 nucleotides read TGTGCCAGCAGTTTGGTAGGAGCCTCCGCTTATAGCAATCAGCCCCAGCATTTT. Amino acids: CASSLVGASAYSNQPQHF. The rearrangement uses TRBV27 and TRBJ1-5; D is unclear. Germline V lookup: CDR1 MNHEY, CDR2 SMNVEV (reference sequence). V was shortened by 3 bases and J by 0 bases, with 18 bases between the two germline ends. The CDR3 loop spans 18 amino acids.

In nucleotides, the CDR3 is TGTGCCAGCTCACCACCGGCAACGGGACTAGTCAATGAGCAGTTCTTC. Translated, it gives CASSPPATGLVNEQFF. This chain joins TRBV18 and TRBJ2-1; 8 bases fit TRBD2. CDR1 is KGHSH and CDR2 is LQKENI in the germline V gene. CDR3 length equals 16 residues. Germline trimming cut 0 bases from V and 6 bases from J; bases unmatched to any gene: 7. The full variable domain, completed using reference TRBV18 and TRBJ2-1, is NAGVMQNPRHLVRRRGQEARLRCSPMKGHSHVYWYRQLPEEGLKFMVYLQKENIIDESGMPKERFSAEFPKEGPSILRIQQVVRGDSAAYFCASSPPATGLVNEQFFGPGTRLTVL.

The rearrangement uses TRBV10-1 and TRBJ2-5, with 8 positions matching TRBD1. The CDR3 is made up of 21 amino acids. Trimming removed 7 bases from V and 5 bases from J; junction bases left unmatched: 30. In germline, CDR1 is WNHNN, CDR2 SYGVQD (reference sequence). DNA for the CDR3: TGCGCCAGCACCGACGCGGGCAGGGGGCCCGAGCTTGAGTGTGTCCCGGAGACCCAGTACTTC. Translation gives CASTDAGRGPELECVPETQYF.

The genes are TRBV6-2 or TRBV6-3 and TRBJ1-2; the D gene is possibly TRBD1 (6 bases). The CDR3 extends over 14 amino acids. V was cut by 2 bases and J by 4 bases, with 11 bases left in between. Germline V lookup: CDR1 MNHEY, CDR2 SVGEGT. The CDR3 nucleotides are TGTGCCAGCAGTTACCCGGTGGGGGCCTATGGCTACACCTTC. Amino acid sequence: CASSYPVGAYGYTF.

The CDR3 bases are TGTGCCTGGATCCCGGGCCCGGCGCGGGGCTATGGCTACACCTTC. It codes for CAWIPGPARGYGYTF. V is TRBV30 and J is TRBJ1-2; no definite D call. CDR1 and CDR2 (germline): GTSNPN, SVGIG (reference sequence). The V gene lost 4 bases and the J gene lost 4 bases, with 19 bases spanning the gap. CDR3 length equals 15 residues.

This chain joins TRBV19 and TRBJ2-5; no reliable D call. V was pared by 3 bases and J by 2 bases, with 10 bases between. This CDR3 has 14 amino acids. CDR1 is LNHDA and CDR2 is SQIVND in the germline V gene (reference sequence). In DNA form, the CDR3 reads TGTGCCAGTAGTATTGCACTCACGCAAGAGACCCAGTACTTC. This codes for CASSIALTQETQYF.

This clone was detected only a few times. The V call is TRBV24-1, the J call TRBJ1-5; 9 bases line up with TRBD1. Germline V CDR1 and CDR2: KGHDR, SFDVKD. V shed 3 bases and J 4 bases; nucleotides not matched to a gene: 3. CDR3 length: 15 residues. The CDR3 region has the DNA TGTGCCACCAGTGATCCTGGGACAGGGAATCAGCCCCAGCATTTT. It specifies CATSDPGTGNQPQHF.

This clone was found a few times. Relative to the germline gene, one junction end is altered; a read error may explain this. In DNA, the CDR3 is TGTGCCACCAGTTTATTTTCGGGAGTGACCGCAGATACGCAGTATTTT. This translates into CATSLFSGVTADTQYF. This chain joins TRBV27 and TRBJ2-3; D perhaps matches TRBD2 (6 bases). Germline V gives CDR1 MNHEY, CDR2 SMNVEV (reference sequence). This CDR3 is 16 amino acids long.